This T cell receptor beta chain was identified in a study of shared clonotypes between healthy human individuals. General study results and limits: Naive subsets generally had larger estimated richness than memory subsets.

Caucasian adults living in Nashville, Tennessee, provided all samples. The study separated CD4+ cells into CD45RA+ naive and CD45RA-negative memory subsets. In regard to this clone: Its antigen is unknown.

As originally analysed: ImmunoSEQ supplied junction-only sequences lacking quality scores, so filtering was different. Sequencing was performed with immunoSEQ multiplex PCR; in TCRdb, only in-frame clones are kept and a portion is missing. V and J calls and clone size follow that table, whereas D and trimming were derived from the DNA. The sample holds nearly 1 million clones, around 80% seen once. The sample comprised memory CD4+ T cells sorted from blood. Subset noted: CD45RA-negative fraction. The clonotype comes from a young man in good health.

CDR3 coding DNA: TGTGCCAGCAGTAACACCTACGAGCAGTACTTC. As protein: CASSNTYEQYF. The chain is built from TRBV27 and TRBJ2-7; the D is unclear. V lost 5 bases to trimming and J lost 2 bases, with 4 bases between them. The CDR3 totals 11 residues. The germline gives CDR1 MNHEY, CDR2 SMNVEV (reference sequence).